A few counts support the clone carrying this T cell receptor beta chain. Its antigen remains unidentified. This specimen comes from a study of early T cells in non-severe SARS-CoV-2 infection. Background on the study: Alpha and beta chains were unpaired, from unsorted whole-blood bulk RNA.

Notes on the study in general: Sequences matched to VDJdb favored anti-spike CD8 responses, while private and CD4 specificities were missed.

Trimming shortened V by 4 bases and J by 0 bases, and 4 bases separated the two germline ends. Germline V gives CDR1 LGHDT, CDR2 YNNKEL (reference sequence). This CDR3 comprises 12 residues. Individual cDNA molecules carried attached unique molecular identifiers. MiXCR, applied by TCRdb to the 5' RACE reads, yields one record per CDR3 protein. This sample has nearly 110,000 distinct CDR3 sequences; more than 9.5% occur once, and the top ten carry around 8%. The chain carries TRBV3-1 and TRBJ2-7; D not resolved. Sequencing input: whole blood. The receptor comes from an adult who was a healthcare worker with PCR-confirmed SARS-CoV-2 infection or an uninfected control (not recorded which). The CDR3 spells CASSPHSYEQYF. The DNA of the CDR3 is TGTGCCAGCAGCCCCCACTCCTACGAGCAGTACTTC.